What follows describes a single TCR beta chain. What it binds is not known. The study ran its PCR with 60 Vbeta and 13 Jbeta primers. Here immunoSEQ multiplex PCR was the method, and the copy in TCRdb shows in-frame clones only, minus some. The table lists tens of thousands of clones, 75% to 80% of them singletons. At sampling all donors were nominally healthy, likely with unrecorded immune exposures. The data belong to a study of cytomegalovirus exposure and HLA in healthy donors. General study findings and limits: Judged likely to be a sequencing artifact was a cluster of highly shared sequence variants. Evidence from a later analysis indicated that most CMV-associated TCR beta chains looked HLA-restricted. The majority of TCR sequences were rare, yet some public TCRs appeared in many donors.

Deletions cut 5 bases from V and 1 base from J, with 10 bases between. CDR3 length: 14 residues. In germline, CDR1 is LNHDA, CDR2 SQIVND (reference sequence). The source material was PBMCs. V is TRBV19 and J is TRBJ2-3, with D maybe TRBD2 (6 bases). The sequence was obtained from a woman in her forties in good health and CMV-seronegative. The CDR3 DNA reads as TGTGCCAGTAGTGCCGGGACTGGCACAGATACGCAGTATTTT. This encodes CASSAGTGTDTQYF.